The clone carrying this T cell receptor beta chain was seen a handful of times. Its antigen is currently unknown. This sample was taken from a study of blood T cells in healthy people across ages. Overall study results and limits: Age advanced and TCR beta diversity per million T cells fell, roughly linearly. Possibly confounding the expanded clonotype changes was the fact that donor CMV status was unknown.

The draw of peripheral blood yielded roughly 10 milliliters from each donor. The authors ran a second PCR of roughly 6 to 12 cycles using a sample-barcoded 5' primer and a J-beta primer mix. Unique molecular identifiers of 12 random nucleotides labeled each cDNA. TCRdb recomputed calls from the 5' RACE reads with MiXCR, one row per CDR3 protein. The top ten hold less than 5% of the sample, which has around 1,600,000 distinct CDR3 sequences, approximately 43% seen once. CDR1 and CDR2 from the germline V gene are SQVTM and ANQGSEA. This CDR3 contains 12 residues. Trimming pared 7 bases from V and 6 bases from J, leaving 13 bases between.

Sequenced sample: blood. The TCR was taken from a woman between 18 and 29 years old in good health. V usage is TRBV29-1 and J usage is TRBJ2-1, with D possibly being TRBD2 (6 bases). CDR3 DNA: TGCAGCGCCGGGGGACTCTCCAATGAGCAGTTCTTC. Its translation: CSAGGLSNEQFF.